These 27 T cell receptor beta chains were all obtained from the same sample, sequenced in a study of blood T cell repertoires in COVID-19. Assay: immunoSEQ multiplex PCR; the TCRdb copy retains only in-frame clones and omits some. The profile shows about 310,000 clones, around 90% of them singletons. Sample: PBMCs or T cells enriched from blood (not recorded which). Receptor source: a woman in her late teens or twenties who had recovered from COVID-19.

V and J are TRBV5-1 and TRBJ2-5; 7 positions agree with TRBD1. The germline V gene encodes CDR1 SGHRS and CDR2 YFSETQ. V was clipped by 1 base and J by 0 bases; unmatched bases: 6. The CDR3 has 16 amino acids. The CDR3 loop is CASSLTTTGYQETQYF. The DNA for the CDR3 is TGCGCCAGCAGCTTGACCACGACAGGGTACCAAGAGACCCAGTACTTC.

The J gene is TRBJ1-2, the V gene TRBV11-2; possibly TRBD1 for D (5 bases). The CDR3 loop spans 11 amino acids. Deletions cut 7 bases from V and 5 bases from J, with 8 bases between. The germline V gene has CDR1 SGHAT and CDR2 FQNNGV. CDR3 bases: TGTGCCAGCACCACAGGTTATGGCTACACCTTC. Translated: CASTTGYGYTF. Full variable domain (outside the CDR3, taken from reference TRBV11-2 and TRBJ1-2): EAGVAQSPRYKIIEKRQSVAFWCNPISGHATLYWYQQILGQGPKLLIQFQNNGVVDDSQLPKDRFSAERLKGVDSTLKIQPAKLEDSAVYLCASTTGYGYTFGSGTRLTVV.

CDR3 protein: CASRNRGQDEKLFF. In nucleotides, the CDR3 is TGTGCCAGTAGAAACAGGGGGCAGGATGAAAAACTGTTTTTT. The chain carries TRBV19 and TRBJ1-4, with TRBD1 identical over 9 bases. J was trimmed by 6 bases and V by 6 bases; bases with no gene match: 5. The CDR3 has 14 amino acids. Germline V gene sequence: CDR1 LNHDA, CDR2 SQIVND (reference sequence).

The chain uses TRBV28 and TRBJ1-2; D may be TRBD1 (5 bases). This CDR3 comprises 15 residues. V shed 3 bases and J shed 4 bases, with 15 bases lying between them. Germline CDR1 MDHEN, CDR2 SYDVKM. The CDR3 region is CASSLQGLNPYGYTF. The DNA for the CDR3 is TGTGCCAGCAGTTTGCAGGGACTTAACCCCTATGGCTACACCTTC.

The rearrangement joins TRBV21-1 to TRBJ1-5. TRBV21-1 counts as a pseudogene. CDR3 length: 19 amino acids. The CDR3 region is CASIPRGGPRNYSNQPQHF. Written as DNA, the CDR3 is TGTGCCAGCATCCCCAGGGGAGGGCCTCGTAATTATAGCAATCAGCCCCAGCATTTT.

The chain couples TRBV3-1 (or the pseudogene TRBV3-2) to TRBJ2-1, with 7 bases identical to TRBD1. V shed 7 bases and J 3 bases; nucleotides not matched to a gene: 9. This CDR3 is 15 amino acids long. Germline V gene lookup returns CDR1 LGHDT and CDR2 YNNKEL (reference sequence). Written as DNA, the CDR3 is TGTGCCAGCAAGTTTCAAGGGGGCCTCTACAATGAGCAGTTCTTC. Its translation: CASKFQGGLYNEQFF.

CDR3 residues: CAISESGGGGPETQYF. In nucleotides, the CDR3 is TGTGCCATCAGTGAGTCGGGCGGCGGGGGCCCAGAGACCCAGTACTTC. V usage is TRBV10-3 and J usage is TRBJ2-5, with D possibly TRBD2 on 7 matching bases. The V end lost 0 bases, the J end lost 4 bases, and 15 bases lay between the germline ends. Germline-derived CDR1 and CDR2 are ENHRY and SYGVKD. The CDR3 runs 16 residues.

This rearrangement joins TRBV3-1 (or the pseudogene TRBV3-2) to TRBJ1-2, with TRBD1 as a possible D gene (6 bases). The V end was cut by 4 bases, the J end by 0 bases, with 9 bases between. This CDR3 is 14 amino acids long. CDR1 is LGHDT and CDR2 is YNNKEL in the germline V gene (reference sequence). The CDR3 sequence: CASSRTEANYGYTF. Written as DNA, the CDR3 is TGTGCCAGCAGCCGGACAGAAGCTAACTATGGCTACACCTTC.

The chain couples TRBV19 to TRBJ2-1; the match to TRBD2 covers 11 bases. The CDR3 runs to 15 residues. The V and J ends lost 4 bases and 3 bases, in that order; junction bases with no gene match: 2. Germline V gene lookup returns CDR1 LNHDA and CDR2 SQIVND (reference sequence). CDR3 coding DNA: TGTGCCAGTAGTACAACTAGCGGGGGCTACAATGAGCAGTTCTTC. It codes for CASSTTSGGYNEQFF.

The chain has TRBV2 and TRBJ2-5; TRBD1 aligns across 10 bases. The CDR3 covers 15 residues. Germline CDR1 reads SNHLY; CDR2 reads FYNNEI. V shed 5 bases and J 5 bases; nucleotides not matched to a gene: 8. CDR3 region: CASSLGTGVQETQYF. DNA for the CDR3: TGTGCCAGCAGTCTCGGGACAGGGGTTCAGGAGACCCAGTACTTC.

The rearrangement joins TRBV5-1 to TRBJ1-2, with D possibly being TRBD1 (5 bases). The V and J ends lost 4 bases and 4 bases respectively, with 17 bases between them. There are 15 residues in the CDR3. Germline loops: CDR1 SGHRS, CDR2 YFSETQ. The chain's CDR3 is CASSPLFGGFYGYTF. CDR3 nucleotide sequence: TGCGCCAGCAGCCCGCTGTTTGGGGGGTTCTATGGCTACACCTTC.

The V call is TRBV4-2, the J call TRBJ2-3; 7 bases line up with TRBD2. Germline CDR1 reads LGHNA; CDR2 reads YNFKEQ. V lost 0 bases to trimming and J lost 5 bases; unmatched junction nucleotides: 5. The CDR3 sequence is 15 residues long. The CDR3 bases are TGTGCCAGCAGCCAAGATGGGAGGGAAGGAGATACGCAGTATTTT. Amino acids: CASSQDGREGDTQYF.

This clone was detected only a few times. The V and J genes are TRBV28 and TRBJ1-3; 10 positions match TRBD1. The CDR3 runs 22 residues. The junction had 22 bases not matched to a gene; V was cut back by 5 bases and J by 0 bases. CDR1 is MDHEN and CDR2 is SYDVKM in the germline V gene. Written as DNA, the CDR3 is TGTGCCAGCAGTCCTATCTACCCGGACAGGGGGACACATTACAGCTCTGGAAACACCATATATTTT. Translated: CASSPIYPDRGTHYSSGNTIYF.

This clone was counted a single time. V usage is TRBV6-5 and J usage is TRBJ1-2; TRBD1 agrees at 7 bases. CDR1 is MNHEY and CDR2 is SVGAGI in the germline V gene. V shed 6 bases, J shed 2 bases, and the junction held 3 bases outside the gene matches. The CDR3 is 13 residues long. The CDR3 DNA sequence: TGTGCCAGCAGAGACAGGGAGAACTATGGCTACACCTTC. As protein: CASRDRENYGYTF.

The rearrangement joins TRBV11-2 to TRBJ2-5, with TRBD1 matching over 7 bases. Trimming at V came to 4 bases and at J to 6 bases, leaving 8 bases not matched to a gene. CDR1 SGHAT and CDR2 FQNNGV come from the germline V gene. This CDR3 is built from 14 residues. CDR3 in DNA: TGTGCCAGCAGCTCGACAGGGTTGGGTAAGACCCAGTACTTC. It is translated as CASSSTGLGKTQYF.

V is TRBV7-2 and J is TRBJ2-7; 9 bases are shared with TRBD1. CDR1 and CDR2 from the germline V gene are SGHTA and FQGNSA. Trimming took 4 bases from V and 6 from J; bases not matched to a gene: 7. This CDR3 is built from 14 residues. The CDR3, as DNA: TGTGCCAGCAGCTACCGGACAGGGGATCTCGAGCAGTACTTC. Its translation is CASSYRTGDLEQYF.

The chain joins TRBV4-1 to TRBJ1-1; possibly TRBD1 for D (5 bases). The CDR3 is made up of 14 amino acids. In germline, CDR1 is MGHRA, CDR2 YSYEKL. The ends were cut back, 4 bases at V and 4 bases at J, with 13 bases in the middle. In nucleotides, the CDR3 is TGCGCCAGCAGCCTCGCCGACAGAGGCACTGAAGCTTTCTTT. Its protein is CASSLADRGTEAFF.

This sequence joins TRBV28 and TRBJ1-1, with TRBD1 matching over 12 bases. CDR3 size: 15 residues. Germline loops: CDR1 MDHEN, CDR2 SYDVKM. V shed 7 bases and J 8 bases; nucleotides not matched to a gene: 11. The DNA for the CDR3 is TGTGCCAGCACCGTCCCGGGACAGGGGGCCAAGGAAGCTTTCTTT. Its protein is CASTVPGQGAKEAFF.

By sample fraction, this clone is medium-sized (0.01 to 0.1%). The rearrangement joins TRBV7-6 to TRBJ2-7; D is unclear. V was shortened by 5 bases and J by 3 bases, with 11 bases between the two germline ends. Germline assignment: CDR1 SGHVS and CDR2 FNYEAQ. The CDR3 has 13 residues. Here the CDR3 reads CASSPGPNYEQYF. CDR3 DNA: TGTGCCAGCAGCCCCGGTCCAAACTACGAGCAGTACTTC.

The rearrangement links TRBV10-3 to TRBJ2-1; TRBD2 matches at 10 bases. V lost 6 bases and J lost 2; bases outside the gene matches: 7. This CDR3 has 16 amino acids. CDR1 is ENHRY, CDR2 SYGVKD, per germline. The CDR3: CAIRKSTSGTYNEQFF. CDR3 in DNA: TGTGCCATCAGAAAGAGCACTAGCGGGACCTACAATGAGCAGTTCTTC.

The genes are TRBV28 and TRBJ1-6; no reliable D call. Per the germline V gene, CDR1 is MDHEN and CDR2 is SYDVKM. The CDR3 has 15 residues. Trimming removed 5 bases from V and 3 bases from J, with 11 bases in between. CDR3 in amino acids: CASSPTRNYNSPLHF. CDR3 in DNA: TGTGCCAGCAGTCCGACACGAAACTATAATTCACCCCTCCACTTT.

V is TRBV14 and J is TRBJ1-3; no clear D gene. CDR3 length: 13 residues. Trimming left V 1 base short and J 4 bases short, with 5 bases between. The V gene's germline CDR1 is SGHDN and CDR2 FVKESK. The CDR3 DNA is TGTGCCAGCAGCCAAGTTTTAGGAAACACCATATATTTT. Protein: CASSQVLGNTIYF.

The V gene is TRBV7-9, the J gene TRBJ1-1; D unclear. CDR3 length: 17 residues. The germline V gene has CDR1 SEHNR and CDR2 FQNEAQ (reference sequence). V lost 5 bases and J 1 base, leaving 20 bases between the germline ends. This chain's CDR3 is CASSQKSSRSWNTEAFF. The CDR3 DNA reads as TGTGCCAGCAGCCAAAAATCGTCGCGATCGTGGAACACTGAAGCTTTCTTT.

CDR3 residues: CASGTGRYEQYF. CDR3 DNA sequence: TGTGCCAGCGGGACAGGGCGTTACGAGCAGTACTTC. J is TRBJ2-7 and V is TRBV28; 9 bases are a match to TRBD1. The CDR3 runs to 12 residues. Losses at the gene ends were 8 bases for V and 4 bases for J; bases not matched to a gene: 3. Germline V gives CDR1 MDHEN, CDR2 SYDVKM.

DNA of the CDR3: TGTGCCAGCAGTATCTTACTGCGGAACACTGAAGCTTTCTTT. It specifies CASSILLRNTEAFF. V usage is TRBV28 and J usage is TRBJ1-1; D uncertain. The V gene lost 5 bases and the J gene lost 1 base, with 11 bases spanning the gap. Per the germline V gene, CDR1 is MDHEN and CDR2 is SYDVKM. The CDR3 is made up of 14 amino acids.

The rearrangement joins TRBV29-1 to TRBJ2-7; the D gene is possibly TRBD1 (6 bases). The CDR3 is 13 amino acids. Per the germline V gene, CDR1 is SQVTM and CDR2 is ANQGSEA. With 3 bases removed from V and 6 bases from J, the gap between germline ends came to 15 bases. In DNA, the CDR3 is TGCAGCGTTGAGATAGCACAGGGTGGCGAGCAGTACTTC. Its translation: CSVEIAQGGEQYF.

The V gene is TRBV5-4, the J gene TRBJ2-1; TRBD2 agrees at 13 bases. This CDR3 comprises 15 residues. Germline V gene lookup returns CDR1 SGHNT and CDR2 YYREEE (reference sequence). The ends lost 4 bases at V and 7 bases at J; junction bases unmatched: 5. CDR3 sequence reads: CASSRGTSGKNEQFF. The CDR3 coding sequence is TGTGCCAGCAGCCGAGGGACTAGCGGGAAGAATGAGCAGTTCTTC. The variable domain in full, completed from reference TRBV5-4 and TRBJ2-1, reads ETGVTQSPTHLIKTRGQQVTLRCSSQSGHNTVSWYQQALGQGPQFIFQYYREEENGRGNFPPRFSGLQFPNYSSELNVNALELDDSALYLCASSRGTSGKNEQFFGPGTRLTVL.